Below are 27 T cell receptor beta chains sequenced from a single sample in a study of cytomegalovirus exposure and HLA in healthy donors. The PCR employed 60 Vbeta primers together with 13 Jbeta primers. Generated by immunoSEQ multiplex PCR, the TCRdb table keeps only in-frame clones and is missing some. Among 150,000 to 200,000 clones, 75% to 85% were seen once, and the ten largest hold about 2.5%. The sample taken for sequencing was PBMCs. The receptors derive from a woman younger than 45 in good health and CMV-seropositive.

The chain recombines TRBV7-6 with TRBJ1-3; 10 positions match TRBD1. This CDR3 has 14 residues. V dropped 5 bases and J dropped 8; count of bases not matched to a gene: 6. In germline, CDR1 is SGHVS, CDR2 FNYEAQ. CDR3 amino acids: CASSAGQGLHTIYF. The CDR3 nucleotides read TGTGCCAGCAGCGCGGGACAGGGGCTTCACACCATATATTTT.

This clone came up a few times. The genes are TRBV2 and TRBJ2-7, with D unclear. The V gene's germline CDR1 is SNHLY and CDR2 FYNNEI. V lost 3 bases and J 3 bases, leaving 6 bases between the germline ends. The CDR3 is 12 residues long. CDR3 coding DNA: TGTGCCAGCAGTGACAGGTTCTACGAGCAGTACTTC. It translates to CASSDRFYEQYF.

The chain is built from TRBV7-7 and TRBJ1-1; tentative D call: TRBD1 (5 bases). The V and J ends lost 4 bases and 2 bases respectively, with 8 bases between them. This CDR3 is 13 amino acids long. Germline V CDR1 and CDR2: SSHAT, FNYEAQ (reference sequence). The CDR3 spells CASSSTVNTEAFF. CDR3 DNA: TGTGCCAGCAGCTCGACAGTTAACACTGAAGCTTTCTTT.

The chain employs TRBV11-2 and TRBJ1-2; 8 bases line up with TRBD1. The CDR3 sequence is 13 residues long. The V and J ends lost 5 bases and 5 bases, in that order; junction bases with no gene match: 4. From germline, CDR1 is SGHAT and CDR2 FQNNGV. CDR3 nucleotide sequence: TGTGCCAGCAGCGCGACAGGGGATTATGGCTACACCTTC. Translated: CASSATGDYGYTF.

This chain links TRBV19 with TRBJ1-1; no reliable D call. The V gene's germline CDR1 is LNHDA and CDR2 SQIVND (reference sequence). V was pared by 3 bases and J by 3 bases, with 8 bases between. This CDR3 is built from 13 residues. Here the CDR3 DNA reads TGTGCCAGTAGTATTGCGATCTACACTGAAGCTTTCTTT. It translates to CASSIAIYTEAFF. Variable domain in full (rest from reference TRBV19 and TRBJ1-1): DGGITQSPKYLFRKEGQNVTLSCEQNLNHDAMYWYRQDPGQGLRLIYYSQIVNDFQKGDIAEGYSVSREKKESFPLTVTSAQKNPTAFYLCASSIAIYTEAFFGQGTRLTVV.

As regards this clone: The junction departs from the called germline gene at one end, perhaps through a read error. V and J are TRBV13 and TRBJ2-1; D is perhaps TRBD1 (6 bases). Germline CDR1 reads PRHDT; CDR2 reads FYEKMQ (reference sequence). This CDR3 has 12 residues. The CDR3 reads CASSLAKGHGIF. The CDR3 nucleotides are TGTGCCAGCAGCCTCGCGAAGGGACATGGGATCTTC.

This chain joins TRBV6-5 and TRBJ1-2, with D hard to call. The V gene lost 6 bases and the J gene lost 2 bases, with 16 bases spanning the gap. Germline V gene sequence: CDR1 MNHEY, CDR2 SVGAGI. The CDR3 runs to 15 residues. CDR3 coding DNA: TGTGCCAGCAGACCCTTAGTCCGGTCAAACTATGGCTACACCTTC. Amino acid sequence: CASRPLVRSNYGYTF.

This chain connects TRBV19 to TRBJ2-5; weak D call: TRBD2 (7 bases). Deletions cut 7 bases from V and 5 bases from J, with 20 bases between. The CDR3 loop spans 15 amino acids. Germline CDR1 reads LNHDA; CDR2 reads SQIVND (reference sequence). The CDR3 protein is CASTKTGGREETQYF. DNA of the CDR3: TGTGCCAGTACCAAAACCGGGGGGCGCGAGGAGACCCAGTACTTC. The full variable domain, in which reference TRBV19 and TRBJ2-5 provide the parts outside the CDR3, is DGGITQSPKYLFRKEGQNVTLSCEQNLNHDAMYWYRQDPGQGLRLIYYSQIVNDFQKGDIAEGYSVSREKKESFPLTVTSAQKNPTAFYLCASTKTGGREETQYFGPGTRLLVL.

This clone was counted a single time. The CDR3 nucleotides read TGTGCCAGCAGAAGCGGCCCCCCGGGCCAGTATTTT. Residues: CASRSGPPGQYF. This chain uses TRBV7-9 with TRBJ2-3; maybe TRBD2 (5 bases). The length of the CDR3 is 12 residues. Trimming left V 6 bases short and J 12 bases short, with 16 bases between. Germline V gives CDR1 SEHNR, CDR2 FQNEAQ (reference sequence).

V and J are TRBV9 and TRBJ2-7; 7 positions match TRBD1. Trimming cost V 4 bases and J 6 bases; bases outside gene matches: 4. CDR1 and CDR2 (germline): SGDLS, YYNGEE. The length of the CDR3 is 12 residues. CDR3 nucleotides: TGTGCCAGCAGCAACAGGGGTGGCGAGCAGTACTTC. Amino acids: CASSNRGGEQYF.

This sequence joins TRBV10-2 and TRBJ2-1, with 11 bases matching TRBD2. Germline values: CDR1 WSHSY, CDR2 SAAADI. CDR3 length equals 15 residues. Germline trimming cut 6 bases from V and 10 bases from J; bases unmatched to any gene: 11. For the CDR3, the DNA is TGCGCCAGCAGCCCGACTAGCGGGAAATTCGGGGAGCAGTTCTTC. It specifies CASSPTSGKFGEQFF.

To note about this clone: This CDR3 is missing its conserved last phenylalanine or tryptophan, likely due to a read error. The limits of the CDR3 on the DNA are not certain, so only TCRdb's listed CDR3 is given. The rearrangement links TRBV2 to TRBJ1-4. The CDR3 contains 12 residues when both ends are counted. The germline CDR1 and CDR2 sequences are SNHLY and FYNNEI. The CDR3 sequence: CASSRREGPLTY.

V and J are TRBV5-1 and TRBJ2-3; the D gene is possibly TRBD1 (6 bases). CDR1 is SGHRS, CDR2 YFSETQ, per germline. The CDR3 covers 15 residues. Trimming shortened V by 1 base and J by 4 bases, and 13 bases separated the two germline ends. Here the CDR3 reads CASSLNRARADTQYF. DNA for the CDR3: TGCGCCAGCAGCTTGAACAGGGCTCGGGCAGATACGCAGTATTTT.

The CDR3 spells CASSIGAGGGRGGYTF. The CDR3 DNA follows: TGTGCCAGCAGCATAGGGGCAGGGGGCGGACGAGGTGGCTACACCTTC. V and J are TRBV5-4 and TRBJ1-2; 8 bases align to TRBD1. This CDR3 is built from 16 residues. Trimming cost V 4 bases and J 7 bases; bases outside gene matches: 15. Per germline, CDR1 SGHNT and CDR2 YYREEE (reference sequence).

The chain has TRBV7-9 and TRBJ2-7; a possible D gene is TRBD1 (6 bases). The CDR3 is 13 residues long. CDR1 is SEHNR, CDR2 FQNEAQ, per germline (reference sequence). V lost 3 bases and J 3 bases, leaving 9 bases between the germline ends. The CDR3 reads CASSLGAGYEQYF. The DNA for the CDR3 is TGTGCCAGCAGCTTGGGGGCAGGCTACGAGCAGTACTTC.

The V gene is TRBV11-3, the J gene TRBJ2-1; 12 bases align to TRBD2. Trimming took 4 bases from V and 2 from J; bases not matched to a gene: 3. The CDR3 sequence is 16 residues long. The germline gives CDR1 SGHNT, CDR2 YENEEA. CDR3 DNA sequence: TGTGCCAGCAGCTCTAGGACTAGCGGGGCCTACAATGAGCAGTTCTTC. Its protein is CASSSRTSGAYNEQFF.

This chain joins TRBV9 and TRBJ2-6; 9 positions agree with TRBD1. This CDR3 is built from 17 residues. The germline V gene has CDR1 SGDLS and CDR2 YYNGEE. Trimming at V came to 3 bases and at J to 4 bases, leaving 8 bases not matched to a gene. DNA for the CDR3: TGTGCCAGCAGCGAACGGACAGGGGCGACCGGGGCCAACGTCCTGACTTTC. This codes for CASSERTGATGANVLTF.

CDR3 DNA: TGTGCCAGCAGAGGCAGCTTGGGGGCCTCCTATAATTCACCCCTCCACTTT. Its translation: CASRGSLGASYNSPLHF. The chain is built from TRBV2 and TRBJ1-6; TRBD1 is a possible D gene (6 bases). Trimming shortened V by 6 bases and J by 0 bases, and 15 bases separated the two germline ends. The CDR3 is made up of 17 amino acids. Germline V gives CDR1 SNHLY, CDR2 FYNNEI.

This rearrangement joins TRBV5-6 to TRBJ1-3, with unresolved D. The CDR3 runs to 13 residues. The germline V and J ends were trimmed by 5 bases and 0 bases, with 6 bases remaining between them. Germline CDR1 SGHDT, CDR2 YYEEEE. In nucleotides, the CDR3 is TGTGCCAGCAGGTCTAGCTCTGGAAACACCATATATTTT. Protein: CASRSSSGNTIYF.

The rearrangement uses TRBV4-1 and TRBJ2-1; D is possibly TRBD1 (6 bases). The germline V gene has CDR1 MGHRA and CDR2 YSYEKL. V was pared by 0 bases and J by 7 bases, with 16 bases between. The CDR3 loop spans 16 amino acids. CDR3 sequence: CASSQDSRGLPNEQFF. The CDR3 DNA is TGCGCCAGCAGCCAAGATTCCAGGGGCCTCCCGAATGAGCAGTTCTTC.

In its sample, this clone was seen a few times. CDR3 sequence (DNA): TGTGCCAGCAGTTCCGGGACAGGGGGGAGTGAGCAGTACTTC. It is translated as CASSSGTGGSEQYF. The chain links TRBV27 to TRBJ2-7; 11 bases agree with TRBD1. Germline CDR1 is MNHEY and CDR2 is SMNVEV (reference sequence). Losses at the gene ends were 4 bases for V and 7 bases for J; bases not matched to a gene: 6. The CDR3 sequence is 14 residues long.

V and J are TRBV7-2 and TRBJ2-3, with D perhaps TRBD1 (8 bases). This CDR3 is 16 amino acids long. The germline CDR1 and CDR2 sequences are SGHTA and FQGNSA. Trimming shortened V by 7 bases and J by 8 bases, and 25 bases separated the two germline ends. As DNA, the CDR3 is TGTGCCAGCACCAGGGGGCCGGGGAGCGGGGTTGGTACGCAGTATTTT. This gives the protein CASTRGPGSGVGTQYF.

This chain uses TRBV4-3 with TRBJ1-1; perhaps TRBD1 as D (5 bases). This CDR3 spans 14 amino acids. V was cut by 1 base and J by 3 bases, with 9 bases left in between. Germline-derived CDR1 and CDR2 are LGHNA and YSLEER. For the CDR3, the DNA is TGCGCCAGCAGCCAAGTGGCGGGGGACACTGAAGCTTTCTTT. Amino acid sequence: CASSQVAGDTEAFF.

CDR3 in DNA: TGTGCCAGCTCGTGGAGCTTCGGGTCAGATACGCAGTATTTT. Its translation is CASSWSFGSDTQYF. J is TRBJ2-3 and V is TRBV7-8; D ambiguous. This CDR3 is 14 amino acids long. CDR1 and CDR2 from the germline V gene are SGHVS and FQNEAQ. The V gene lost 8 bases and the J gene lost 4 bases, with 16 bases spanning the gap.

The chain uses TRBV11-3 and TRBJ2-5; 7 bases are a match to TRBD1. V dropped 5 bases and J dropped 6; count of bases not matched to a gene: 6. The CDR3 consists of 13 residues. Germline CDR1 is SGHNT and CDR2 is YENEEA. The CDR3 region has the DNA TGTGCCAGCAGCGCCGGGGACAGACAGACCCAGTACTTC. Protein product: CASSAGDRQTQYF. Drawing the rest from reference TRBV11-3 and TRBJ2-5, the complete variable domain is EAGVVQSPRYKIIEKKQPVAFWCNPISGHNTLYWYLQNLGQGPELLIRYENEEAVDDSQLPKDRFSAERLKGVDSTLKIQPAELGDSAVYLCASSAGDRQTQYFGPGTRLLVL.

This clone has more than one count but fewer than ten. The chain recombines TRBV5-4 with TRBJ1-5, with D hard to call. Germline lookup yields CDR1 SGHNT and CDR2 YYREEE (reference sequence). This CDR3 region has 12 residues. V lost 0 bases, J lost 7 bases, and 5 bases lay in between. CDR3 DNA: TGTGCCAGCAGCTTGGCGGGGCAGCCCCAGCATTTT. This sequence encodes CASSLAGQPQHF.

This clone was found once. The genes are TRBV5-5 and TRBJ2-7, with no clear D. The V and J ends lost 1 base and 0 bases respectively, with 20 bases between them. Germline CDR1 is SGHKS and CDR2 is YYEKEE (reference sequence). The CDR3 contains 18 residues. This chain's CDR3 is CASSLRYGTLDLSYEQYF. The DNA of the CDR3 is TGTGCCAGCAGCTTGCGATACGGAACTCTAGACCTCTCCTACGAGCAGTACTTC.